These T cell receptor beta chains were read from a single sample in a study of identical twins. MiXCR was run by TCRdb on the 5' RACE reads, yielding one entry per CDR3 protein. Counted here are roughly 1.6 million distinct CDR3 sequences, about 31% occurring once; the ten biggest clones make up 0.25% to 0.3%. Material for sequencing was cord blood. The receptors shown here come from a newborn girl in good health. Both conserved end residues are part of each CDR3. A D gene is named only where the DNA matches it firmly. Clone size is stated in some rows and not others, as once, few, many or a class when expanded.

abundance: few; j_gene: TRBJ1-1; d_gene: TRBD1; v_gene: TRBV20-1; CDR3aa: CSARGQGATEAFF; CDR3nt: TGCAGTGCTAGAGGTCAGGGGGCCACTGAAGCTTTCTTT
abundance: -; j_gene: TRBJ2-1; d_gene: TRBD2; v_gene: TRBV12-3/TRBV12-4; CDR3aa: CASRHSGVPGAVGRYNEQFF; CDR3nt: TGTGCCAGCAGACACAGCGGGGTACCCGGGGCAGTGGGCCGCTACAATGAGCAGTTCTTC
abundance: few; j_gene: TRBJ1-4; d_gene: TRBD1; v_gene: TRBV10-3; CDR3aa: CAIGEQGGEKLFF; CDR3nt: TGTGCCATCGGCGAACAGGGGGGCGAAAAACTGTTTTTT
abundance: -; j_gene: TRBJ2-7; d_gene: TRBD2; v_gene: TRBV29-1; CDR3aa: CSVRAGKGYNEQYF; CDR3nt: TGCAGCGTTAGAGCGGGGAAAGGCTACAATGAGCAGTACTTC
abundance: -; j_gene: TRBJ2-7; d_gene: -; v_gene: TRBV20-1; CDR3aa: CSARVQAYEQYF; CDR3nt: TGCAGTGCTAGAGTGCAGGCTTACGAGCAGTACTTC
abundance: many; j_gene: TRBJ2-3; d_gene: TRBD1; v_gene: TRBV9; CDR3aa: CASSSRTGTDTQYF; CDR3nt: TGTGCCAGCAGCTCGCGGACAGGAACAGATACGCAGTATTTT
abundance: -; j_gene: TRBJ1-1; d_gene: TRBD1; v_gene: TRBV5-1; CDR3aa: CASSLRGQPNTEAFF; CDR3nt: TGCGCCAGCAGCTTGCGGGGACAGCCGAACACTGAAGCTTTCTTT
abundance: -; j_gene: TRBJ1-5; d_gene: -; v_gene: TRBV20-1; CDR3aa: CSARVFRDLNQPQHF; CDR3nt: TGCAGTGCTAGAGTATTCAGGGACCTAAATCAGCCCCAGCATTTT
abundance: -; j_gene: TRBJ2-3; d_gene: TRBD2; v_gene: TRBV20-1; CDR3aa: CSASSSGMGDTQYF; CDR3nt: TGCAGTGCTAGTTCTAGCGGGATGGGAGATACGCAGTATTTT
abundance: -; j_gene: TRBJ2-3; d_gene: -; v_gene: TRBV11-2; CDR3aa: CASSFVAAPTDTQYF; CDR3nt: TGTGCCAGCAGCTTTGTAGCGGCCCCCACAGATACGCAGTATTTT
abundance: few; j_gene: TRBJ2-1; d_gene: -; v_gene: TRBV5-1; CDR3aa: CASSPKFSEQFF; CDR3nt: TGCGCCAGCAGCCCGAAGTTTAGTGAGCAGTTCTTC
abundance: few; j_gene: TRBJ2-5; d_gene: TRBD2; v_gene: TRBV10-3; CDR3aa: CAIGGRTRETQYF; CDR3nt: TGTGCCATCGGAGGGAGGACTAGGGAGACCCAGTACTTC
abundance: -; j_gene: TRBJ1-2; d_gene: -; v_gene: TRBV6-5; CDR3aa: CASSYGVRGLNYGYTF; CDR3nt: TGTGCCAGTAGTTATGGGGTCCGGGGACTTAACTATGGCTACACCTTC
abundance: -; j_gene: TRBJ1-5; d_gene: TRBD1; v_gene: TRBV4-1; CDR3aa: CASSQDGTGGPAQHF; CDR3nt: TGCGCCAGCAGCCAAGATGGGACAGGGGGCCCAGCCCAGCATTTT
abundance: -; j_gene: TRBJ2-7; d_gene: -; v_gene: TRBV10-3; CDR3aa: CAIKGVQGEQYF; CDR3nt: TGTGCCATCAAAGGAGTTCAGGGCGAGCAGTACTTC
abundance: -; j_gene: TRBJ1-6; d_gene: -; v_gene: TRBV12-3/TRBV12-4; CDR3aa: CASSFEQTSSYNSPLHF; CDR3nt: TGTGCCAGCAGTTTCGAGCAGACGAGCTCCTATAATTCACCCCTCCACTTT
abundance: few; j_gene: TRBJ2-2; d_gene: TRBD2; v_gene: TRBV20-1; CDR3aa: CSARGLAVGELFF; CDR3nt: TGCAGTGCTAGAGGACTAGCGGTCGGGGAGCTGTTTTTT
abundance: -; j_gene: TRBJ2-3; d_gene: TRBD2; v_gene: TRBV4-2; CDR3aa: CASSQDPLLAGGIPDTQYF; CDR3nt: TGTGCCAGCAGCCAAGACCCCCTCCTAGCGGGAGGGATTCCAGATACGCAGTATTTT